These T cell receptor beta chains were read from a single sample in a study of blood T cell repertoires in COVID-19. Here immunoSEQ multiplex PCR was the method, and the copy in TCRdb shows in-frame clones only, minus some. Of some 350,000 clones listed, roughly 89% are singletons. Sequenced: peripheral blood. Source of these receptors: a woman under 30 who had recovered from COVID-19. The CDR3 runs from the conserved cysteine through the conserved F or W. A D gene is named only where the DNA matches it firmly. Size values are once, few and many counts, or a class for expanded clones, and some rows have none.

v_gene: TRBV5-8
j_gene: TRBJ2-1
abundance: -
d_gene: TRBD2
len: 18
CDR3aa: CASSPGEASGSLNNEQFF
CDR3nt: TGTGCCAGCAGCCCGGGGGAGGCTAGCGGGAGCCTAAACAATGAGCAGTTCTTC

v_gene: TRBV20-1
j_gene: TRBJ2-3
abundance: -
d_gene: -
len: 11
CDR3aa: CSAPIGDTQYF
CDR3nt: TGCAGTGCTCCGATCGGAGATACGCAGTATTTT

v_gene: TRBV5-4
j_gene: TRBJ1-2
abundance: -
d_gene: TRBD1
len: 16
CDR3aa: CASSPDRGLPNYGYTF
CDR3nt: TGTGCCAGCAGCCCCGACAGGGGGCTGCCTAACTATGGCTACACCTTC

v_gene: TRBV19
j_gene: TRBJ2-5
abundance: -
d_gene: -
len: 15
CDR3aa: CASSVDRDFGETQYF
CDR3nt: TGTGCCAGTAGTGTCGACAGGGACTTCGGAGAGACCCAGTACTTC

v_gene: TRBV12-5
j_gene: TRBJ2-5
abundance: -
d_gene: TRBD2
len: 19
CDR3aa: CASGFRGGLAGGSGETQYF
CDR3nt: TGTGCTAGTGGTTTCCGGGGGGGACTAGCGGGAGGTAGTGGAGAGACCCAGTACTTC

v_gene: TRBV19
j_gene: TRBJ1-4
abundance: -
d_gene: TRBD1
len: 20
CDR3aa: CASSMSPDRAPSSTNEKLFF
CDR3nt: TGTGCCAGTAGTATGTCTCCGGACAGGGCCCCCTCCTCAACTAATGAAAAACTGTTTTTT

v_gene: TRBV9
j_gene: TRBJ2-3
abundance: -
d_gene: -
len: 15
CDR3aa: CASSLGPGGTDTQYF
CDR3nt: TGTGCCAGCAGTCTTGGGCCGGGAGGCACAGATACGCAGTATTTT

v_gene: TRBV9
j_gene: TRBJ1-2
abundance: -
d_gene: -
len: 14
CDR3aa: CASSVGAYSYGYTF
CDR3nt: TGTGCCAGCAGCGTGGGGGCGTATAGCTATGGCTACACCTTC

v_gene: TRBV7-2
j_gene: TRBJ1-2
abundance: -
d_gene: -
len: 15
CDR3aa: CASSPREGGTNGYTF
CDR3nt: TGTGCCAGCAGCCCCAGGGAGGGGGGGACTAATGGCTACACCTTC

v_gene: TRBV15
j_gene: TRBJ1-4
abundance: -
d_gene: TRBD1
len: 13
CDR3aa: CATSRESRGQLFF
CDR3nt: TGTGCCACCAGCAGAGAGAGCAGGGGGCAACTGTTTTTT

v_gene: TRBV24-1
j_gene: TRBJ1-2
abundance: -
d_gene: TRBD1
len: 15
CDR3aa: CATSDKGQGNYGYTF
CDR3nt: TGTGCCACCAGTGACAAAGGACAGGGAAACTATGGCTACACCTTC

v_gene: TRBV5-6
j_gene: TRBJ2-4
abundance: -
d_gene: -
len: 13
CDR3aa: CASSLGSKNIQYF
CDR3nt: TGTGCCAGCAGCTTGGGTTCAAAAAACATTCAGTACTTC

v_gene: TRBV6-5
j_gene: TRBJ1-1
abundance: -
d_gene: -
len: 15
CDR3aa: CASTSIPGVSTEAFF
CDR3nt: TGTGCCAGCACTTCCATCCCGGGGGTCTCCACTGAAGCTTTCTTT

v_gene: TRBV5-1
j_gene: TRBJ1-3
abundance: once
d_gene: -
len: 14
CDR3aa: CASRLIGSGNTIYF
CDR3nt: TGCGCCAGCAGACTAATCGGGTCTGGAAACACCATATATTTT